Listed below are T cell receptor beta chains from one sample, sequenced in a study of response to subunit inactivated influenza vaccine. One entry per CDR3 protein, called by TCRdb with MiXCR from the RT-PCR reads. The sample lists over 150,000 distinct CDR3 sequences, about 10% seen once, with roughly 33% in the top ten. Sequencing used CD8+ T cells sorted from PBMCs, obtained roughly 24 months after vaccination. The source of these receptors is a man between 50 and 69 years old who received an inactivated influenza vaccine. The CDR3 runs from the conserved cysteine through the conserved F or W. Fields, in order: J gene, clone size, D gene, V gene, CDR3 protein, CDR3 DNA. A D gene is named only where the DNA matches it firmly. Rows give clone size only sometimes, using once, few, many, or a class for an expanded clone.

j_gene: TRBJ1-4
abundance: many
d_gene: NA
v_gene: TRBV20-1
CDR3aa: CSARPALGQTQMNEKLFF
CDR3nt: TGCAGTGCTAGACCTGCCCTCGGACAGACCCAAATGAATGAAAAACTGTTTTTT

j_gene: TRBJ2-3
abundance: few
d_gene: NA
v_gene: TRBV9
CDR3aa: CASSVGGGGTDTQYF
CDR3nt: TGTGCCAGCAGCGTAGGTGGAGGGGGCACAGATACGCAGTATTTT

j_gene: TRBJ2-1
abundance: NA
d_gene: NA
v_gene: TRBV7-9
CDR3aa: CASSLGIVAQFF
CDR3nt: TGTGCCAGCAGCTTAGGAATAGTCGCGCAGTTCTTC

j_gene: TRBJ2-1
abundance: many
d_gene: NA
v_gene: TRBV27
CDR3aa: CASSFLGKDEQFF
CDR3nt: TGTGCCAGCAGTTTTTTAGGGAAAGATGAGCAGTTCTTC

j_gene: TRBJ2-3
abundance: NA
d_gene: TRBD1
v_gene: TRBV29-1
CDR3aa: CSVEQWDRGPDTQYF
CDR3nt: TGCAGCGTTGAACAGTGGGACAGGGGACCAGATACGCAGTATTTT

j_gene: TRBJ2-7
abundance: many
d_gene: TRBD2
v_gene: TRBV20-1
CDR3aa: CSARGAGVWHYEQYF
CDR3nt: TGCAGTGCTAGAGGTGCGGGGGTATGGCACTACGAGCAGTACTTC

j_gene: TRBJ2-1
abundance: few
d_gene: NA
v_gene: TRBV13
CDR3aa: CASSNPGPATNEQFF
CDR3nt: TGTGCCAGCAGTAACCCGGGGCCAGCGACCAATGAGCAGTTCTTC

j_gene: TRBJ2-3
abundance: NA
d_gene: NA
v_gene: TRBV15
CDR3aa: CATSTPFGTDTQYF
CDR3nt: TGTGCCACCAGCACCCCCTTCGGCACAGATACGCAGTATTTT

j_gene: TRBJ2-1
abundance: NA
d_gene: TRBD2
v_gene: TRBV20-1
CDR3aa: CSAGTSGRVSYNEQFF
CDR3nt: TGCAGTGCTGGTACTAGCGGGAGGGTCTCCTACAATGAGCAGTTCTTC

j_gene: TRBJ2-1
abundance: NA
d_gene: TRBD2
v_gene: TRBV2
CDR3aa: CASGRTSLFYNEQFF
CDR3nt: TGTGCCAGCGGAAGGACTAGCCTCTTTTACAATGAGCAGTTCTTC

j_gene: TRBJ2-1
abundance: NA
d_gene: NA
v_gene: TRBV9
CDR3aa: CASSAHPNEQFF
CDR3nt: TGTGCCAGCAGCGCCCACCCCAATGAGCAGTTCTTC

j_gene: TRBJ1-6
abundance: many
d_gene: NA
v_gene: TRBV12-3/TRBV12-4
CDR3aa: CASSLLNSPLHF
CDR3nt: TGTGCCAGCAGTCTCCTTAATTCACCCCTCCACTTT

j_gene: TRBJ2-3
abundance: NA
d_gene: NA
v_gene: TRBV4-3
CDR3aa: CASSQEPGQKNTDTQYF
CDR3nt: TGCGCCAGCAGCCAAGAGCCGGGACAAAAGAACACAGATACGCAGTATTTT

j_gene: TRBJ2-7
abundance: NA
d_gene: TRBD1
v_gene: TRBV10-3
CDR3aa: CAISQTGGYGGSSYEQYF
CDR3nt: TGTGCCATCAGTCAGACAGGGGGTTACGGCGGGAGCTCCTACGAGCAGTACTTC

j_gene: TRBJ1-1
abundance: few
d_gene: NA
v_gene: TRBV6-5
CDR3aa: CASSRDTEAFF
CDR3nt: TGTGCCAGCAGCCGTGACACTGAAGCTTTCTTT

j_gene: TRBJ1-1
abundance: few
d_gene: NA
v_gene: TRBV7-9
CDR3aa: CASMTGFEAFF
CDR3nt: TGTGCCAGCATGACGGGATTTGAAGCTTTCTTT

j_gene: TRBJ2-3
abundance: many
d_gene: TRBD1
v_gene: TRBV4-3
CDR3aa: CASSQDGTGVDTQYF
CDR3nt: TGCGCCAGCAGCCAAGATGGGACAGGGGTGGATACGCAGTATTTT

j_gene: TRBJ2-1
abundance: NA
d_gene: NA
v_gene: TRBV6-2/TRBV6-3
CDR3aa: CASSYPANEQFF
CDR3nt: TGTGCCAGCAGTTACCCCGCGAATGAGCAGTTCTTC

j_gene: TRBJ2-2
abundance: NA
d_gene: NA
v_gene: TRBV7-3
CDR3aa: CASSFGLGKLFF
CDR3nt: TGTGCCAGCAGCTTCGGACTCGGGAAGCTGTTTTTT

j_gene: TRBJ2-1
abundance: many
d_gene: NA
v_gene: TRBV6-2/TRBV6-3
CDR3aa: CASSYSSDGSYNEQFF
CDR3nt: TGTGCCAGCAGTTACTCGTCTGACGGCTCCTACAATGAGCAGTTCTTC

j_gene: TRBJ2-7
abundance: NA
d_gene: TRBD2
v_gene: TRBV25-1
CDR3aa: CASSGGGTSGSYEQYF
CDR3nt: TGTGCCAGCAGTGGAGGTGGGACTAGCGGGAGTTACGAGCAGTACTTC

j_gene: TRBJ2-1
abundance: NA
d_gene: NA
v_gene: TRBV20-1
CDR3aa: CSATSQIINEQFF
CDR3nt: TGCAGTGCAACTAGCCAAATAATCAATGAGCAGTTCTTC

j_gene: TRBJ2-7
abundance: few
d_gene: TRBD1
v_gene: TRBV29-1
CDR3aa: CSVRTGGYYEQYF
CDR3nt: TGCAGCGTTAGAACAGGGGGCTACTACGAGCAGTACTTC

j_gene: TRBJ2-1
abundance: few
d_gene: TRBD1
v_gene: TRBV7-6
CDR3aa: CASSARQGSYNEQFF
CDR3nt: TGTGCCAGCAGTGCCAGACAGGGTTCCTACAATGAGCAGTTCTTC

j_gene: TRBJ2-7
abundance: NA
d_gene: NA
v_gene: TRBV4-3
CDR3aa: CASSQEVARTYEQYF
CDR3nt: TGCGCCAGCAGCCAAGAAGTCGCCAGGACGTACGAGCAGTACTTC

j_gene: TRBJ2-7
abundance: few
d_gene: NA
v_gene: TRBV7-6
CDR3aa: CASSSQQGYEQYF
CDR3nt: TGTGCCAGCAGTTCACAACAGGGCTACGAGCAGTACTTC

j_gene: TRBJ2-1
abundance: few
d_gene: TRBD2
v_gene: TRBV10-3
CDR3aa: CAISELELAGAGPEQFF
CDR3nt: TGTGCCATCAGTGAGCTTGAACTAGCGGGAGCCGGACCTGAGCAGTTCTTC

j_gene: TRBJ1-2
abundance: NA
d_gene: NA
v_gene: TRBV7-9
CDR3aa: CASSYHTNYGYTF
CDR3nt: TGTGCCAGCAGCTACCACACTAACTATGGCTACACCTTC

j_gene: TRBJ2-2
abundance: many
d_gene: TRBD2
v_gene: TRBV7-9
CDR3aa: CASSMPTSGVNTGELFF
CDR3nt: TGTGCCAGCAGCATGCCGACTAGCGGGGTGAACACCGGGGAGCTGTTTTTT

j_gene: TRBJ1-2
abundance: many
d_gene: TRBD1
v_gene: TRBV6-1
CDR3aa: CASSGGQNYGYTF
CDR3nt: TGTGCCAGCAGTGGGGGACAGAACTATGGCTACACCTTC

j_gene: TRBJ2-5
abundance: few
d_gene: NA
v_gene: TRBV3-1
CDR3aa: CASSQQAKETQYF
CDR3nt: TGTGCCAGCAGCCAACAGGCGAAAGAGACCCAGTACTTC

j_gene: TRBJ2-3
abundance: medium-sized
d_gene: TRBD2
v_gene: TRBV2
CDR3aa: CASSDGTSGGDTQYF
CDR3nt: TGTGCCAGCAGTGACGGAACTAGCGGCGGTGATACGCAGTATTTT

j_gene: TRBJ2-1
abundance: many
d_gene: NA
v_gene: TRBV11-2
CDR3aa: CASSLGRSSYNEQFF
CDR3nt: TGTGCCAGCAGCTTGGGCAGGAGCTCCTACAATGAGCAGTTCTTC

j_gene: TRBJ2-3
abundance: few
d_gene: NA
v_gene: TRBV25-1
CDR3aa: CASSDFFLGADTQYF
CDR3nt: TGTGCCAGCAGTGACTTCTTTCTGGGGGCAGATACGCAGTATTTT

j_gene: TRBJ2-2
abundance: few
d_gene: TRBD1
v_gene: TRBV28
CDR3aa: CASSLPRTGNTGELFF
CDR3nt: TGTGCCAGCAGTCTTCCTCGGACAGGGAACACCGGGGAGCTGTTTTTT